The 22 T cell receptor beta chains below come from one sample, sequenced in a study of T cell clonality in common variable immunodeficiency. Data came from immunoSEQ multiplex PCR; TCRdb stores just in-frame clones and leaves some out. Observed in the sample are about 37,000 clones, none of them singletons. The sequencing input was peripheral blood mononuclear cells. The receptors derive from a person aged 18 to 69 in good health.

This clone was found many times. The read halts 3 residues ahead of the CDR3 end, with the missing end drawn from the germline J gene. The chain recombines TRBV5-1 with TRBJ2-5; D remains ambiguous. CDR3 length equals 15 residues. The germline CDR1 and CDR2 sequences are SGHRS and YFSETQ. The ends were cut back, 4 bases at V and 5 bases at J, with 18 bases in the middle. CDR3 DNA, as far as it was read: TGCGCCAGCAGCCACCTCACGAGCGAGAGGGAGACC. This codes for CASSHLTSERET. The full CDR3 reads CASSHLTSERETQYF.

This clone was seen many times. The read terminates 3 residues ahead of where the CDR3 ends, so the germline J gene completes it. The rearrangement joins TRBV30 to TRBJ1-3, with 7 bases aligning to TRBD1. The CDR3 contains 16 residues. The ends lost 2 bases at V and 3 bases at J; junction bases unmatched: 10. The germline V gene has CDR1 GTSNPN and CDR2 SVGIG (reference sequence). CDR3 DNA (partial): TGTGCCTGGAGTATTTGGGGCAGGGGGAGTGGAAACACC. Protein: CAWSIWGRGSGNT. The entire CDR3 protein is CAWSIWGRGSGNTIYF.

This clone appeared many times. The junction differs from germline at one of its ends, possibly a read error. The read is 3 residues too short to cover the CDR3 end, so that end is filled in from the germline J gene. The V and J genes are TRBV4-2 and TRBJ1-1, with 8 bases aligning to TRBD1. CDR1 is LGHNA, CDR2 YNFKEQ, per germline. The CDR3 has 15 residues. The CDR3 bases that were read are TGCGCCAGCAGCCATAGGACAGGGAAGGACACTGAA. The encoded protein is CASSHRTGKDTE. The CDR3 in its entirety is CASSHRTGKDTEAFF.

This clone has at least ten counts. The read falls 3 residues short of the CDR3 end, and the missing part is taken from the germline J gene. The rearrangement uses TRBV5-1 and TRBJ2-5; TRBD2 aligns across 8 bases. The germline V gene has CDR1 SGHRS and CDR2 YFSETQ. The CDR3 totals 17 residues. The trim removed 4 bases at V and 2 bases at J, leaving 13 bases unmatched. The sequenced CDR3 bases are TGCGCCAGCAGCCGGGGGGTGGCTAGCGGGCCACAAGAGACC. This gives the protein CASSRGVASGPQET. The whole CDR3 sequence is CASSRGVASGPQETQYF.

This clone was detected ten times or more. The missing CDR3 end, 3 residues past where the read stops, is filled in from the germline J gene. V gene TRBV20-1 combines with J gene TRBJ1-5, with 7 bases identical to TRBD1. The germline CDR1 and CDR2 sequences are DFQATT and SNEGSKA (reference sequence). The junction had 9 bases not matched to a gene; V was cut back by 6 bases and J by 1 base. This CDR3 has 15 residues. The DNA read from the CDR3 is TGCAGTGCGACTAGGACAGGCCTAAGCAATCAGCCC. Its protein is CSATRTGLSNQP. The whole CDR3 sequence reads CSATRTGLSNQPQHF.

Ten or more counts support this clone. The CDR3 goes on 3 residues after the read ends, and that part is filled in from the germline J gene. The chain is built from TRBV5-1 and TRBJ2-1, with TRBD2 identical over 10 bases. From germline, CDR1 is SGHRS and CDR2 YFSETQ. The CDR3 is 14 amino acids. V shed 1 base and J 9 bases; nucleotides not matched to a gene: 4. This chain's CDR3 is CASSLMQREGEQFF. The covered CDR3 bases are TGCGCCAGCAGCTTGATGCAGCGGGAGGGTGAG.

This clone appeared many times. The CDR3 end lies 3 residues beyond the end of the read and is filled in from the germline J gene. V usage is TRBV18 and J usage is TRBJ2-5; D gene uncertain. The CDR3 contains 13 residues. V lost 0 bases to trimming and J lost 4 bases, with 6 bases between them. Germline V gives CDR1 KGHSH, CDR2 LQKENI. The CDR3 DNA, read in part, is TGTGCCAGCTCACCACCAAGCTCAGAGACC. Translating gives CASSPPSSET. The complete CDR3 sequence is CASSPPSSETQYF.

This clone was seen only a few times. The read terminates 3 residues ahead of where the CDR3 ends, so the germline J gene completes it. The V gene is TRBV25-1, the J gene TRBJ2-2; TRBD1 is a possible D gene (6 bases). The CDR3 loop spans 16 amino acids. V lost 6 bases and J 0 bases, leaving 14 bases between the germline ends. Germline CDR1 and CDR2: MGHDK and SYGVNS. The CDR3: CASSGTQITNTGELFF. CDR3 bases read: TGTGCCAGCAGCGGGACACAGATAACGAACACCGGGGAG.

This clone was counted ten times or more. The CDR3 end falls 3 residues outside the read, so it is completed with the germline J gene. The chain employs TRBV10-3 and TRBJ1-1; D is ambiguous. The CDR3 runs to 15 residues. CDR1 is ENHRY and CDR2 is SYGVKD in the germline V gene. V was trimmed by 0 bases and J by 0 bases, leaving 8 bases between them. The covered CDR3 bases are TGTGCCATCAGTGAGTCCGACTTATTGAACACTGAA. This codes for CAISESDLLNTE. The whole CDR3 is CAISESDLLNTEAFF.

By frequency in the sample, this clone is medium-sized. The read ends 3 residues early relative to the CDR3; the germline J gene fills the gap. The chain employs TRBV20-1 and TRBJ1-1; possible D gene TRBD1, 5 bases. The V end lost 0 bases, the J end lost 0 bases, and 17 bases lay between the germline ends. CDR1 and CDR2 from the germline V gene are DFQATT and SNEGSKA (reference sequence). The CDR3 is 17 residues long. CDR3 loop: CSARDGQGNGMNTEAFF. The sequenced CDR3 bases are TGCAGTGCTAGAGATGGGCAGGGAAACGGGATGAACACTGAA.

This clone has a count of ten or more. The CDR3 end is not reached by the read, which stops 3 residues before it; the germline J gene fills it in. The genes are TRBV5-1 and TRBJ2-7, with a weak D call TRBD1 (6 bases). This CDR3 is 14 amino acids long. CDR1 is SGHRS and CDR2 is YFSETQ in the germline V gene. The V gene lost 4 bases and the J gene lost 2 bases, with 13 bases spanning the gap. The DNA read from the CDR3 is TGCGCCAGCAGCCGAAACAGGGTTCCCTACGAG. Encoded protein: CASSRNRVPYE. Given in full, the CDR3 is CASSRNRVPYEQYF.

This clone was counted many times. The junction departs from germline at one end; a sequencing error may be responsible. The read falls 3 residues short of the CDR3 end, and the missing part is taken from the germline J gene. The J gene is TRBJ1-4, the V gene TRBV4-2, with D unresolved. The germline gives CDR1 LGHNA, CDR2 YNFKEQ. This CDR3 is 16 amino acids long. CDR3 loop: CASSQDLFTTNEKLFF. The CDR3 DNA, read in part, is TGCGCCAGCAGCCAAGATTTGTTTACAACTAATGAAAAA.

This clone was picked up many times. The read halts 3 residues ahead of the CDR3 end, with the missing end drawn from the germline J gene. The V call is TRBV10-3, the J call TRBJ2-7; 8 nucleotides line up with TRBD1. After removal of 5 bases from V and 2 bases from J, the junction contained 8 bases not matched to a gene. The CDR3 loop spans 15 amino acids. The germline V gene encodes CDR1 ENHRY and CDR2 SYGVKD. CDR3: CAISHRTGSAYEQYF. The CDR3 DNA, read in part, is TGTGCCATCAGTCATCGGACAGGGAGCGCCTACGAG.

In this sample, this clone turned up many times. CDR3 DNA (partial): TGCGCCAGCAGAACAGAAGGGGGGAACACTGAA. This codes for CASRTEGGNTE. The whole CDR3 sequence is CASRTEGGNTEAFF. The rearrangement joins TRBV5-1 to TRBJ1-1; tentative D call: TRBD1 (6 bases). Read sequence stops 3 residues before the CDR3 end, and the germline J gene provides the missing end. V lost 5 bases and J 1 base, leaving 12 bases between the germline ends. From germline, CDR1 is SGHRS and CDR2 YFSETQ. The CDR3 has 14 amino acids.

This clone was seen repeatedly, ten times or more. This CDR3 reads CASSQDSAVSSYEQYF. The sequenced part of the CDR3 DNA is TGTGCCAGCAGCCAAGATAGCGCTGTTAGCTCCTACGAG. The V and J genes are TRBV4-2 and TRBJ2-7, with D possibly TRBD2 on 5 matching bases. Read sequence stops 3 residues before the CDR3 end, and the germline J gene provides the missing end. Germline V gene sequence: CDR1 LGHNA, CDR2 YNFKEQ. The CDR3 totals 16 residues. The ends were cut back, 0 bases at V and 0 bases at J, with 12 bases in the middle.

This clone was seen more than once but under ten times. The read terminates 3 residues ahead of where the CDR3 ends, so the germline J gene completes it. The chain carries TRBV25-1 and TRBJ1-2, with D possibly being TRBD1 (6 bases). This CDR3 has 15 residues. Germline loops: CDR1 MGHDK, CDR2 SYGVNS. V dropped 3 bases and J dropped 4 bases, with 15 bases sitting between them. The CDR3 is CASSDSTTGPYGYTF. The sequenced part of the CDR3 DNA is TGTGCCAGCAGTGATTCAACGACAGGACCCTATGGC.

This clone was picked up many times. The CDR3 bases that were read are TGCAGTGCTACTAAACAAGGGTATGAAAAA. It encodes CSATKQGYEK. The full CDR3 sequence reads CSATKQGYEKLFF. The rearrangement links TRBV20-1 to TRBJ1-4; D is ambiguous. The read finishes 3 residues shy of the CDR3 end, and the germline J gene is used to complete it. CDR3 length equals 13 residues. The germline gives CDR1 DFQATT, CDR2 SNEGSKA (reference sequence). V shed 4 bases and J shed 6 bases, with 12 bases lying between them.

This clone showed up many times. The read is 3 residues too short to cover the CDR3 end, so that end is filled in from the germline J gene. V is TRBV12-3 or TRBV12-4 and J is TRBJ2-1; TRBD2 is a possible D gene (5 bases). The CDR3 has 12 amino acids. With 6 bases removed from V and 4 bases from J, the gap between germline ends came to 7 bases. The CDR3 loop reads CASRLVYNEQFF. The sequenced part of the CDR3 DNA is TGTGCCAGCAGACTAGTTTACAATGAG.

The sample holds many counts of this clone. The observed sequence ends 3 residues before the CDR3 terminus, with the missing tail filled in from the germline J gene. The chain combines TRBV20-1 with TRBJ2-4; D is possibly TRBD2 (6 bases). V was pared by 5 bases and J by 6 bases, with 17 bases between. The germline V gene has CDR1 DFQATT and CDR2 SNEGSKA (reference sequence). The CDR3 contains 14 residues. CDR3 sequence: CSAPTHSGPNIQYF. The CDR3 DNA, read in part, is TGCAGTGCTCCCACACACAGCGGGCCAAACATT.

This clone was seen many times. The read gets to within 3 residues of the CDR3 end, and the germline J gene fills in the rest. This chain links TRBV4-1 with TRBJ2-1; 12 bases are shared with TRBD2. CDR3 size: 18 residues. After removal of 3 bases from V and 3 bases from J, the junction contained 9 bases not matched to a gene. The germline CDR1 and CDR2 sequences are MGHRA and YSYEKL. CDR3 loop: CASSQDPSGGAIYNEQFF. Incomplete CDR3 DNA: TGCGCCAGCAGCCAGGACCCTAGCGGGGGGGCCATCTACAATGAG.

This clone was recorded many times. Read sequence stops 3 residues before the CDR3 end, and the germline J gene provides the missing end. J is TRBJ2-3 and V is TRBV14; D not certain. Germline values: CDR1 SGHDN, CDR2 FVKESK. The V gene lost 2 bases and the J gene lost 3 bases, with 9 bases spanning the gap. The CDR3 is made up of 14 amino acids. The CDR3 protein is CASSQLLGTDTQYF. CDR3 DNA, as far as it was read: TGTGCCAGCAGCCAACTCCTAGGAACAGATACG. The whole variable domain, remainder taken from reference TRBV14 and TRBJ2-3, is EAGVTQFPSHSVIEKGQTVTLRCDPISGHDNLYWYRRVMGKEIKFLLHFVKESKQDESGMPNNRFLAERTGGTYSTLKVQPAELEDSGVYFCASSQLLGTDTQYFGPGTRLTVL.

In this sample, this clone turned up many times. The read finishes 3 residues shy of the CDR3 end, and the germline J gene is used to complete it. The rearrangement joins TRBV9 to TRBJ1-4; D gene ambiguous. The CDR3 spans 16 residues. V was shortened by 3 bases and J by 0 bases, with 12 bases between the two germline ends. Germline assignment: CDR1 SGDLS and CDR2 YYNGEE. The DNA read from the CDR3 is TGTGCCAGCAGCGAAGGAGACACTTCAACTAATGAAAAA. This translates into CASSEGDTSTNEK. From start to end, the CDR3 is CASSEGDTSTNEKLFF.